This paragraph reports one T cell receptor beta chain. This CDR3 spans 13 amino acids. Germline assignment: CDR1 LNHDA and CDR2 SQIVND (reference sequence). Trimming left V 3 bases short and J 4 bases short, with 9 bases between. The data derive from a study of blood T cell repertoires in COVID-19. The overall study: Sites across the United States, Italy and Spain contributed samples from acute and convalescent COVID-19. T cells, B-cell-depleted T cells, or PBMCs supplied cDNA or gDNA.

Per the study methods: Amplification from reference gene primers served as the basis for estimated nucleated cell counts. The table came from immunoSEQ multiplex PCR; TCRdb's copy has only in-frame clones and leaves some out. The V and J calls and clone size were taken over from that table, and D and trimming were inferred from the DNA. Of some 21,000 clones listed, just over 85% are singletons. Sequenced material: peripheral blood. V gene TRBV19 combines with J gene TRBJ1-1; perhaps TRBD1 as D (6 bases). This receptor was identified in a man in his fifties with active COVID-19. CDR3 in amino acids: CASSITRGTEAFF. In nucleotides, the CDR3 is TGTGCCAGTAGTATCACCAGGGGCACTGAAGCTTTCTTT.